The source of this T cell receptor (beta chain) is a study of T cell changes during pregnancy in multiple sclerosis. Only in-frame clones appear in the TCRdb table, and some are missing; sequencing was by immunoSEQ multiplex PCR. This table holds about 130,000 clones, about 95% found once. The CDR3 loop spans 15 amino acids. With 1 base removed from V and 0 bases from J, the gap between germline ends came to 7 bases. Germline lookup yields CDR1 LNHDA and CDR2 SQIVND (reference sequence). This material consisted of peripheral blood, taken after pregnancy. This sequence was found in a female donor with multiple sclerosis, enrolled in a pregnancy study. The chain couples TRBV19 to TRBJ2-1; weak D call: TRBD2 (6 bases). CDR3 sequence (DNA): TGTGCCAGTAGTATAGCCGGGAGCTCCTACAATGAGCAGTTCTTC. Protein: CASSIAGSSYNEQFF.